A single sample is the source of the 7 T cell receptor beta chains below, sequenced in a study of cytomegalovirus exposure and HLA in healthy donors. 60 Vbeta and 13 Jbeta primers were used in PCR. Some clones are missing from TCRdb's copy, which holds only in-frame ones; the method was immunoSEQ multiplex PCR. The sample holds under 250,000 clones, 82% seen once. Input material: PBMCs. The receptors originated from a man aged 35 to 55 in good health and CMV-seropositive.

V usage is TRBV6-5 and J usage is TRBJ1-2; 7 nucleotides line up with TRBD1. The CDR3 extends over 15 amino acids. CDR1 is MNHEY, CDR2 SVGAGI, per germline. With V trimmed by 7 bases and J by 7 bases, 15 bases remained unmatched. The CDR3 protein is CASTAFGLGGSGYTF. Written as DNA, the CDR3 is TGTGCCAGCACCGCCTTTGGGTTAGGGGGCTCTGGCTACACCTTC.

The V gene is TRBV14, the J gene TRBJ2-5; 9 nucleotides match TRBD1. This CDR3 is 16 amino acids long. Germline CDR1 reads SGHDN; CDR2 reads FVKESK. V lost 2 bases to trimming and J lost 5 bases; unmatched junction nucleotides: 9. Here the CDR3 reads CASSQRTGTGRETQYF. CDR3 in DNA: TGTGCCAGCAGCCAAAGGACCGGGACAGGGAGGGAGACCCAGTACTTC.

J is TRBJ2-1 and V is TRBV29-1, with 10 bases aligning to TRBD2. Germline trimming cut 3 bases from V and 1 base from J; bases unmatched to any gene: 3. This CDR3 has 15 residues. Germline V gene lookup returns CDR1 SQVTM and CDR2 ANQGSEA. DNA of the CDR3: TGCAGCGTTGAGCAGGGACTAGCGTCCTACAATGAGCAGTTCTTC. Encoded protein: CSVEQGLASYNEQFF.

On this clone itself: At the DNA level, this CDR3 is encoded by other sequences in the same sample as well. This chain connects TRBV4-1 to TRBJ1-5; D might be TRBD1 (5 bases). The CDR3 runs 13 residues. V lost 0 bases and J 7 bases, leaving 7 bases between the germline ends. CDR1 is MGHRA and CDR2 is YSYEKL in the germline V gene. CDR3 nucleotide sequence: TGCGCCAGCAGCCAAGATCGGGGGCAGCCCCAGCATTTT. This translates into CASSQDRGQPQHF.

The V gene is TRBV29-1, the J gene TRBJ2-5; TRBD1 might be the D (6 bases). CDR1 is SQVTM, CDR2 ANQGSEA, per germline. Trimming took off 6 bases at V and 4 bases at J, with 9 bases between the two ends. The CDR3 spans 11 residues. The CDR3 is CSVVQGETQYF. The CDR3 region has the DNA TGCAGCGTAGTACAGGGAGAGACCCAGTACTTC.

This chain connects TRBV11-2 to TRBJ2-4; TRBD2 is a possible D gene (6 bases). V was pared by 1 base and J by 5 bases, with 24 bases between. Germline lookup yields CDR1 SGHAT and CDR2 FQNNGV. This CDR3 is built from 19 residues. Here the CDR3 reads CASSLAFSLDSRGENIQYF. CDR3 bases: TGTGCCAGCAGCTTAGCATTTAGCTTAGACAGCCGCGGGGAAAACATTCAGTACTTC. Complete variable domain (other parts from reference TRBV11-2 and TRBJ2-4): EAGVAQSPRYKIIEKRQSVAFWCNPISGHATLYWYQQILGQGPKLLIQFQNNGVVDDSQLPKDRFSAERLKGVDSTLKIQPAKLEDSAVYLCASSLAFSLDSRGENIQYFGAGTRLSVL.

The V and J genes are TRBV21-1 and TRBJ2-1; the table's D call, TRBD1, was not checked against the DNA. TRBV21-1 is marked as a pseudogene. The CDR3 is made up of 16 amino acids. The chain's CDR3 is CASSVPRGIRKNEQFF. DNA of the CDR3: TGTGCCAGCAGCGTCCCCAGGGGGATCCGGAAAAATGAGCAGTTCTTC.